The clone carrying this T cell receptor beta chain was detected a few times. Its antigen is still unknown. The germline V gene encodes CDR1 SGHDT and CDR2 YYEEEE. The CDR3 consists of 17 residues. The V gene end was trimmed by 4 bases and the J gene end by 5 bases; junction bases not matched to a gene: 14. The data originate from a study of cytomegalovirus exposure and HLA in healthy donors. Background on the study: Both the 120 or so validation repertoires and the roughly 700 first-cohort repertoires used the same platform, as reported by a later analysis.

General observations from the study: The study put around 180 TCR beta chains on its list as cytomegalovirus-associated. Most TCR sequences were uncommon, yet certain public TCRs appeared in many donors.

Assay: immunoSEQ multiplex PCR; the TCRdb copy retains only in-frame clones and omits some. The sample includes about 120,000 clones, roughly 90% of them seen just once. The TCR comes from a woman aged 18-30 years in good health and CMV-seropositive. This chain connects TRBV5-6 to TRBJ1-1; TRBD1 aligns across 10 bases. The sample consisted of PBMCs. The CDR3 nucleotides read TGTGCCAGCAGCCCAACGACAGGGGGCAGTCTGTGGACTGAAGCTTTCTTT. Its protein is CASSPTTGGSLWTEAFF.